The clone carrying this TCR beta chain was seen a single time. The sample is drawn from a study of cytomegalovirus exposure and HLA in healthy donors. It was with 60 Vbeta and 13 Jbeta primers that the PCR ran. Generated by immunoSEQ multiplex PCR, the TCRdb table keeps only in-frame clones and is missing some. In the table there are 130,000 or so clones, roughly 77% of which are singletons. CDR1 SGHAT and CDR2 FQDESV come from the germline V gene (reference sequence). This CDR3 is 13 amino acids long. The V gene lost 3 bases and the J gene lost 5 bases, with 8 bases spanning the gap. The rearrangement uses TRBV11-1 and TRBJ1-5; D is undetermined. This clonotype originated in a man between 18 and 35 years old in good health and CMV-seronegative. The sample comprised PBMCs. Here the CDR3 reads CASSFDIDQPQHF. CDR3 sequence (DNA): TGTGCCAGCAGCTTCGACATCGATCAGCCCCAGCATTTT.